The rows below give T cell receptor beta chains drawn from one sample of a study of T cells in localized non-small cell lung cancer. Profiling relied on immunoSEQ multiplex PCR, and the TCRdb table lists in-frame clones only, not all of them. This table has under 3,500 clones, less than 25% appearing once. This specimen consisted of lung tumor tissue, obtained before any cancer treatment. The source is a woman aged 40-69 years with stage I lung adenocarcinoma. CDR3s include the opening cysteine and the closing phenylalanine or tryptophan. D genes are given only for firm matches. Part of the rows lack a size; the others show once, few, many or a class for expanded clones.

j_call cdr3_length clone_size v_call d_call cdr3_nt cdr3_aa
TRBJ2-7 15 few TRBV30 TRBD1 TGTGCCACCCTTGGAGGAGGGACAGGCACCTACGAGCAGTACTTC CATLGGGTGTYEQYF
TRBJ2-5 13 few TRBV19 . TGTGCCAGTAGTATTTACAGGGAAGAGACCCAGTACTTC CASSIYREETQYF
TRBJ2-7 15 once TRBV19 TRBD1 TGTGCCAGTAGTATAGCCCCAGGGGGCTTCTACGAGCAGTACTTC CASSIAPGGFYEQYF
TRBJ2-5 13 . TRBV19 . TGTGCCACCCGAGGGGCAGCCCAAGAGACCCAGTACTTC CATRGAAQETQYF
TRBJ2-7 13 few TRBV16 TRBD1 TGTGCCAGCAGCCGAGACAGGGGCCACGAGCAGTACTTC CASSRDRGHEQYF
TRBJ2-5 14 . TRBV29-1 . TGCAGCGTTAAAAAAGGGACCTCCGCGGAGACCCAGTACTTC CSVKKGTSAETQYF
TRBJ1-6 13 . TRBV9 . TGTGCCAGCAGTAGTACACCAGGTTCACCCCTCCACTTT CASSSTPGSPLHF
TRBJ1-5 15 few TRBV6-8 TRBD1 TGTGCCAGCAGGGGGACAGGGGACAGCAATCAGCCCCAGCATTTT CASRGTGDSNQPQHF
TRBJ2-3 14 . TRBV6-8 . TGTGCCAGCAAGGGTGATAAACCCACAGATACGCAGTATTTT CASKGDKPTDTQYF
TRBJ1-1 12 few TRBV6-8 . TGTGCCATCAGTGGACCGAACACTGAAGCTTTCTTT CAISGPNTEAFF
TRBJ2-4 12 once TRBV9 . TGTGCCAGCAAGGTGGGGGCAAACATTCAGTACTTC CASKVGANIQYF
TRBJ1-4 14 . TRBV19 TRBD1 TGTGCCAGTAGTACAGGGGGAAGGGGTGAAAAACTGTTTTTT CASSTGGRGEKLFF
TRBJ1-5 18 few TRBV28 . TGTGCCAGCAGTTCCTCCAAAACTAGGGTGCTAAGCAATCAGCCCCAGCATTTT CASSSSKTRVLSNQPQHF
TRBJ1-2 15 . TRBV6-8 . TGTGCCAGCAGTTACTCGGCGTCGGGGGTAGGTGGCTACACCTTC CASSYSASGVGGYTF
TRBJ1-2 13 few TRBV30 TRBD1 TGTGCCTGGGGGACAGGGGAGAACTATGGCTACACCTTC CAWGTGENYGYTF
TRBJ1-2 12 . TRBV30 . TGTGCCTGGGGGCTCAGTAGCTATGGCTACACCTTC CAWGLSSYGYTF
TRBJ2-5 14 . TRBV19 TRBD1 TGTGCCAGTAGGCGGGACAGGTACCAAGAGACCCAGTACTTC CASRRDRYQETQYF
TRBJ1-5 15 few TRBV5-1 . TGCGCCAGCAGTTTCGGGTCGCCGGGAGGTCAGCCCCAGCATTTT CASSFGSPGGQPQHF
TRBJ1-6 13 few TRBV14 . TGTGCCAGCAGCCACACAGGGCTGACACCCCTCCACTTT CASSHTGLTPLHF
TRBJ1-2 15 few TRBV11-3 TRBD1 TGTGCCAGCAGCGCTAGTGACAGGGGGATCTATGGCTACACCTTC CASSASDRGIYGYTF
TRBJ1-1 15 few TRBV11-3 . TGTGCCAGCACCCCGGAGACTCTCATGAACACTGAAGCTTTCTTT CASTPETLMNTEAFF
TRBJ2-2 13 few TRBV4-1 . TGCGCCAGCAGCCTAGACAACACCGGGGAGCTGTTTTTT CASSLDNTGELFF
TRBJ1-4 14 . TRBV6-8 . TGTGCCAGCAGTTACGGGGGGCAGGGTGAAAAACTGTTTTTT CASSYGGQGEKLFF
TRBJ1-2 12 few TRBV19 TRBD1 TGTGCCAGTAGTATGAGGCCAGGGGGTTACACCTTC CASSMRPGGYTF
TRBJ1-2 14 few TRBV11-3 TRBD1 TGTGCCAGCAGCTTAGGGACAGGGTGGGATGGCTACACCTTC CASSLGTGWDGYTF
TRBJ1-1 14 few TRBV6-8 . TGTGCCAGCAGTTACTCCTCGGGCCGGAGGGAAGCTTTCTTT CASSYSSGRREAFF
TRBJ2-3 15 few TRBV9 TRBD2 TGTGCCAGCAGCGTAGCTAGCGGGCCCACAGATACGCAGTATTTT CASSVASGPTDTQYF
TRBJ1-1 14 large TRBV9 . TGTGCCAGCAGCGTTTCGGCAGGCTACACTGAAGCTTTCTTT CASSVSAGYTEAFF
TRBJ1-2 15 . TRBV29-1 . TGCAGCGCTACCGGATCAGGAGGGATTAACTATGGCTACACCTTC CSATGSGGINYGYTF
TRBJ1-1 14 medium-sized TRBV11-3 TRBD1 TGTGCCAGCAGCTCCGGGACAGGGAATACTGAAGCTTTCTTT CASSSGTGNTEAFF
TRBJ2-5 13 few TRBV9 . TGTGCCAGCAGCGTGGGGACCGAAGAGACCCAGTACTTC CASSVGTEETQYF
TRBJ1-2 14 medium-sized TRBV11-3 . TGTGCCAGCACCACCCAGGACAGAGCCTATGGCTACACCTTC CASTTQDRAYGYTF
TRBJ2-3 15 once TRBV19 TRBD1 TGTGCCAGTAGTATAGTGACAGGGTTCACAGATACGCAGTATTTT CASSIVTGFTDTQYF
TRBJ1-1 15 few TRBV7-4 . TGTGCCAGCAGCTTAATAGCAGCCGGGGACACTGAAGCTTTCTTT CASSLIAAGDTEAFF
TRBJ2-7 15 . TRBV7-6 TRBD1 TGTGCCAGCAGCTGGGTGGGACAGGGGGCTAACGAGCAGTACTTC CASSWVGQGANEQYF
TRBJ1-1 14 . TRBV6-8 . TGTGCCAGCAGTATGTGGACAGCGAACACTGAAGCTTTCTTT CASSMWTANTEAFF
TRBJ2-1 16 few TRBV7-6 TRBD1 TGTGCCAGCAGCTTGGCTATTGCACAGGGGGTGGGAGAGCAGTTCTTC CASSLAIAQGVGEQFF
TRBJ1-6 17 few TRBV11-3 TRBD1 TGTGCCAGCAGCCCGAGGGTTGGACAGGGATTCAGGTCACCCCTCCACTTT CASSPRVGQGFRSPLHF
TRBJ1-1 15 . TRBV14 . TGTGCCAGCAGCCAAGACGCCTGGGGGGGCACTGAAGCTTTCTTT CASSQDAWGGTEAFF
TRBJ1-2 15 few TRBV6-8 . TGTGCCAGCAGTTACTCGACCCAGAGAGTCTATGGCTACACCTTC CASSYSTQRVYGYTF
TRBJ2-1 15 . TRBV5-1 TRBD2 TGCGCCAGCAGCTTCGGAGGGACTAGCGGGAATGAGCAGTTCTTC CASSFGGTSGNEQFF
TRBJ1-6 15 . TRBV18 . TGTGCCAGCTCACCCCCCGGAGGAGGGTCAACACCCCTCCACTTT CASSPPGGGSTPLHF
TRBJ2-5 15 . TRBV15 TRBD1 TGTGCCACCAGCACTCGATCCAGGGGGCCCGAGACCCAGTACTTC CATSTRSRGPETQYF
TRBJ2-7 15 few TRBV6-8 . TGTGCCAGCAGTACCGGGACATTAAGCTCCTACGAGCAGTACTTC CASSTGTLSSYEQYF
TRBJ1-1 14 medium-sized TRBV11-3 . TGTGCCAGCATCCGCGGACAGATGAACACTGAAGCTTTCTTT CASIRGQMNTEAFF
TRBJ2-2 17 few TRBV6-8 TRBD2 TGTGCCAGCAGTTCCCGACTAGCTGCCTATCGGACCGGGGAGCTGTTTTTT CASSSRLAAYRTGELFF
TRBJ2-7 16 . TRBV6-8 TRBD2 TGTGCCATCAGTGGCGGTCTAGCGGGGGGGGCCTACGAGCAGTACTTC CAISGGLAGGAYEQYF
TRBJ2-5 15 . TRBV2 . TGTGCCAGCAGTGATGGACTATCTCGGCAAGAGACCCAGTACTTC CASSDGLSRQETQYF
TRBJ2-3 15 . TRBV19 . TGTGCCAGTAGTAACCGGGACCGCAGCACAGATACGCAGTATTTT CASSNRDRSTDTQYF